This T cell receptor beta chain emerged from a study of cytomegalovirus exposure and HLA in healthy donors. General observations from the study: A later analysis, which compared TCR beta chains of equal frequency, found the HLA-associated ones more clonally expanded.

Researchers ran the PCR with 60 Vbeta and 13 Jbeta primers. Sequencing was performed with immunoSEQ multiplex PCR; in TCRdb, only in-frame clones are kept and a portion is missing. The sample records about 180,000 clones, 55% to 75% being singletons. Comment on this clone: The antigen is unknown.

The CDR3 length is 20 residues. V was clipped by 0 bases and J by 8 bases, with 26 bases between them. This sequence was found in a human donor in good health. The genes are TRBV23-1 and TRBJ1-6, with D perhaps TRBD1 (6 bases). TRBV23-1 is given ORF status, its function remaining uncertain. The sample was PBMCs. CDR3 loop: CASSQSGPGGGDGVDSPLHF. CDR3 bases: TGCGCCAGCAGTCAATCGGGGCCGGGAGGGGGGGATGGGGTCGATTCACCCCTCCACTTT.